This entry concerns a single T cell receptor (beta chain). Only in-frame clones appear in the TCRdb table, and some are missing; sequencing was by immunoSEQ multiplex PCR. The table lists some 1,900,000 clones, over 85% of them singletons. Positive CCR7 selection of CD45RO-negative cells yielded the naive CD8 cells, and terminally differentiated effector memory CD45RA+ cells were excluded. The V gene lost 5 bases and the J gene lost 3 bases, with 11 bases spanning the gap. The CDR3 loop spans 13 amino acids. CDR1 and CDR2 from the germline V gene are LNHDA and SQIVND (reference sequence). The sample is drawn from a study of shared clonotypes between healthy human individuals.

J is TRBJ2-7 and V is TRBV19; possible D gene TRBD1, 5 bases. The sequenced sample was naive CD8+ T cells sorted from blood. The origin of this receptor is a man aged 18 to 35 in good health. The CDR3 sequence is CASSSGSNYEQYF. The DNA of the CDR3 is TGTGCCAGTAGTTCAGGGTCGAACTACGAGCAGTACTTC.